What follows are 9 T cell receptor beta chains derived from one specimen sequenced in a study of glioma-infiltrating T cells. Using RNA template, CDR3s of TCR alpha and beta were amplified with iRepertoire arm-PCR. Each CDR3 protein gets one entry after TCRdb re-called the multiplex PCR reads with MiXCR. Of under 20,000 distinct CDR3 sequences listed, 58% are singletons. Sequenced: glioma tissue, nonneoplastic brain tissue, or PBMCs (not recorded which). The receptors derive from a human donor with low-grade glioma or glioblastoma, undergoing nonglioma brain surgery, or in good health (not recorded which).

J is TRBJ2-1 and V is TRBV20-1; 14 nucleotides agree with TRBD2. CDR1 and CDR2 (germline): DFQATT, SNEGSKA (reference sequence). The CDR3 sequence is 18 residues long. V lost 8 bases, J lost 4 bases, and 16 bases stayed unmatched. The CDR3 DNA sequence: TGCAGTCCTCCCCCATGGGGGACTAGCGGGAGAGGTTACAATGAGCAGTTCTTC. Residues: CSPPPWGTSGRGYNEQFF.

Relative to its sample, this clonotype is medium-sized. The J gene is TRBJ1-1, the V gene TRBV20-1; TRBD1 is a possible D gene (5 bases). Trimming cost V 0 bases and J 4 bases, with 12 bases left between them. The length of the CDR3 is 14 residues. Germline CDR1 is DFQATT and CDR2 is SNEGSKA (reference sequence). In DNA form, the CDR3 reads TGCAGTGCTAGAGATCGGGGGTCGGGCACTGAAGCTTTCTTT. Translation gives CSARDRGSGTEAFF.

The table lists this clonotype with a few counts. The rearrangement links TRBV25-1 to TRBJ1-1, with D uncertain. Germline lookup yields CDR1 MGHDK and CDR2 SYGVNS. V lost 4 bases and J 11 bases, leaving 20 bases between the germline ends. This CDR3 contains 14 residues. The CDR3 region has the DNA TGTGCCAGCAGTGCAGGCACAGTCCGGTCCGGGGCTTTCTTT. Translating it yields CASSAGTVRSGAFF.

Sample share makes this clonotype medium-sized. The chain couples TRBV28 to TRBJ2-3; perhaps TRBD2 as D (5 bases). Per the germline V gene, CDR1 is MDHEN and CDR2 is SYDVKM. V was pared by 3 bases and J by 1 base, with 8 bases between. The CDR3 extends over 14 amino acids. CDR3 DNA sequence: TGTGCCAGCAGTTTTCTTAGCGGCACAGATACGCAGTATTTT. It is translated as CASSFLSGTDTQYF.

In this sample, this clonotype turned up a few times. This chain joins TRBV6-2 or TRBV6-3 and TRBJ1-2; D ambiguous. Per the germline V gene, CDR1 is MNHEY and CDR2 is SVGEGT. The V end was cut by 6 bases, the J end by 2 bases, with 13 bases between. The CDR3 has 14 residues. The CDR3 loop reads CASSGPEGNYGYTF. The CDR3 DNA follows: TGTGCCAGCAGCGGGCCCGAGGGAAACTATGGCTACACCTTC.

In the case of this clonotype: A much larger clone is a single base away; this may be a read error. This chain connects TRBV29-1 to TRBJ2-1; no firm D call. The germline gives CDR1 SQVTM, CDR2 ANQGSEA. The CDR3 runs to 16 residues. The CDR3 is CSVELVGLSSYNEEFF. CDR3 coding DNA: TGCAGCGTTGAACTCGTCGGCCTGAGCTCCTACAATGAGGAGTTCTTC.

V usage is TRBV20-1 and J usage is TRBJ2-7, with 8 bases aligning to TRBD1. Trimming at V came to 6 bases and at J to 13 bases, leaving 11 bases not matched to a gene. CDR1 is DFQATT, CDR2 SNEGSKA, per germline (reference sequence). This CDR3 region has 11 residues. CDR3 in DNA: TGCAGTGCCGAGGACAGGGTCGAATTTTACTTC. Amino acid sequence: CSAEDRVEFYF.

The chain recombines TRBV6-5 with TRBJ1-2, with D tentatively TRBD1 (6 bases). V gave up 0 bases and J gave up 0 bases, with 11 bases separating them. Germline CDR1 reads MNHEY; CDR2 reads SVGAGI. This CDR3 region has 16 residues. In nucleotides, the CDR3 is TGTGCCAGCAGTTACTCCGGACAGACTGCTAACTATGGCTACACCTTC. It yields the protein CASSYSGQTANYGYTF.

By share, this clonotype ranks as hyperexpanded. This chain connects TRBV20-1 to TRBJ2-7, with 9 bases that match TRBD1. This CDR3 spans 14 amino acids. CDR1 is DFQATT and CDR2 is SNEGSKA in the germline V gene (reference sequence). Unmatched junction bases numbered 8, after V lost 7 bases and J lost 1 base. The CDR3 DNA follows: TGCAGTGGAACCACCGGGACAGGGTCCTACGAGCAGTACTTC. Its translation is CSGTTGTGSYEQYF.